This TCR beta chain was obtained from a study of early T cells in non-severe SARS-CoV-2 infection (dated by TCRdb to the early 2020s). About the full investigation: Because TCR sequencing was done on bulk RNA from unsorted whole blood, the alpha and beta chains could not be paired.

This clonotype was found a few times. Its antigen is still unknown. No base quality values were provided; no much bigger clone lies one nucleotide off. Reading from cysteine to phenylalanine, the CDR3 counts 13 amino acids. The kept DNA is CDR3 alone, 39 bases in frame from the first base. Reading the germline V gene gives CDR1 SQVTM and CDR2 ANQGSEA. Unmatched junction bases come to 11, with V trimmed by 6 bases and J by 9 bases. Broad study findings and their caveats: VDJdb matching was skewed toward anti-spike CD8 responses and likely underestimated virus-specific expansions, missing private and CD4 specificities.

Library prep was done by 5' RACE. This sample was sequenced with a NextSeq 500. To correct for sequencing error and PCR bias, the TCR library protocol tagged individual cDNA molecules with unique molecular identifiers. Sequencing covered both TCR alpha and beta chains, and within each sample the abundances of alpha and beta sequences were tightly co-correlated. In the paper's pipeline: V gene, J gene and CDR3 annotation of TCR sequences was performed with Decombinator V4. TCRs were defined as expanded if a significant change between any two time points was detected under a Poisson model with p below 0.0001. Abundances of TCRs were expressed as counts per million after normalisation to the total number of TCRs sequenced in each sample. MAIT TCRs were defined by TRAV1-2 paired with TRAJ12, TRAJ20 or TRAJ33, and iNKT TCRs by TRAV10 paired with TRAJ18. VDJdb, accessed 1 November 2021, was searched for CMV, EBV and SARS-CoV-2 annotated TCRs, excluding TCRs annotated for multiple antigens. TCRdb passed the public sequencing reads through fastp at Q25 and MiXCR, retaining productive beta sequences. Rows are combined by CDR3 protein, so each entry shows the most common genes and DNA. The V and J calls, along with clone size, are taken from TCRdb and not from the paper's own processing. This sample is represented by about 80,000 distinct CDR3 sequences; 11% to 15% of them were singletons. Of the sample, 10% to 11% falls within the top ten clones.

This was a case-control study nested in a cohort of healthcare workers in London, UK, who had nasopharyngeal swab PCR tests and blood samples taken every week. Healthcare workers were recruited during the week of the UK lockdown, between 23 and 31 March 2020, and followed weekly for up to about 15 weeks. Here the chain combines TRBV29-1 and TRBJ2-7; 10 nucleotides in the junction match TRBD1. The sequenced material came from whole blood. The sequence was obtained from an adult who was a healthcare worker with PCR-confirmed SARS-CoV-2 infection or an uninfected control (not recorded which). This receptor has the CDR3 CSVVQTGGAGQYF. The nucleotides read TGCAGCGTCGTACAGACAGGGGGCGCGGGGCAGTACTTC.